This T cell receptor beta chain was identified in a study of T cells in localized non-small cell lung cancer. Whole-study findings and limits: Since sequencing was restricted to only one region of the tumor, intratumor heterogeneity remains a possibility. The greatest T cell clonality was found in uninvolved adjacent lung (higher than in tumor). Higher T cell density in the blood was associated with longer overall survival, whereas higher adjacent-lung clonality associated with shorter survival. Among the top 100 tumor clones, a median about 57 appeared in adjacent lung.

This CDR3 is built from 14 residues. Germline V gene sequence: CDR1 MNHEY, CDR2 SVGAGI. J was trimmed by 9 bases and V by 4 bases; bases with no gene match: 7. Comments on this clone: Its antigen is unidentified.

TCRdb's table, derived via immunoSEQ multiplex PCR, lists solely in-frame clones and lacks some. The data contain about 52,000 clones, around 87% of them singletons. The genes are TRBV6-5 and TRBJ2-2; TRBD1 matches 8 bases. The clonotype comes from a female donor with stage II lung adenocarcinoma. The specimen comprised PBMCs, sampled before any cancer treatment. As DNA, the CDR3 is TGTGCCAGCAGTTCCAGTGACAGGGGAAGGGAGCTGTTTTTT. It codes for CASSSSDRGRELFF.